These 21 T cell receptor beta chains share one sample of origin, sequenced in a study of vaccination and CD4 T cells after COVID-19. Their antigens remain unidentified. The Oncomine TCR Beta short-read assay was applied to DNA of cultured CD4+ T cells. TCRdb fed the PCR reads into MiXCR, producing one record per CDR3 protein. The sample lists over 10,000 distinct CDR3 sequences; 30% to 35% were seen once. As to treatment: approximately nine-day PBMC culture with coronavirus spike peptide pools or control peptides (ViraFEST assay). The sequencing input was CD4+ T cells from blood, cultured in vitro. All receptors derive from a human donor who had recovered from COVID-19.

This clonotype was observed a few times. The gene calls are TRBV4-1 and TRBJ1-5, with 9 bases fitting TRBD1. The junction had 5 bases not matched to a gene; V was cut back by 0 bases and J by 5 bases. CDR1 is MGHRA, CDR2 YSYEKL, per germline. The CDR3 sequence is 16 residues long. This chain's CDR3 is CASSQDRTGDYQPQHF. As DNA, the CDR3 is TGCGCCAGCAGCCAAGATAGGACAGGGGACTATCAGCCCCAGCATTTT.

The chain employs TRBV19 and TRBJ2-2; unclear D gene. This CDR3 is 14 amino acids long. Germline CDR1 LNHDA, CDR2 SQIVND (reference sequence). The V end was cut by 5 bases, the J end by 9 bases, with 16 bases between. CDR3 in amino acids: CASSPLSGPWELFF. The CDR3 coding sequence is TGTGCCAGTAGTCCCTTATCAGGACCGTGGGAGCTGTTTTTT.

This clonotype was picked up a small number of times. The chain is built from TRBV7-8 and TRBJ2-3, with TRBD2 matching 13 bases. The trim removed 5 bases at V and 14 bases at J, leaving 13 bases unmatched. CDR3 length: 15 amino acids. CDR1 is SGHVS, CDR2 FQNEAQ, per germline. This chain's CDR3 is CASSVRTSGSNPPYF. Written as DNA, the CDR3 is TGTGCCAGCAGCGTACGGACTAGCGGGAGCAATCCGCCGTATTTT.

V usage is TRBV30 and J usage is TRBJ1-5; D is unresolved. CDR1 GTSNPN and CDR2 SVGIG come from the germline V gene (reference sequence). The CDR3 has 14 amino acids. Trimming took 0 bases from V and 7 from J, leaving 13 bases between them. The DNA of the CDR3 is TGTGCCTGGAGTGTAGGACCGAGGGAACAGCCCCAGCATTTT. Translated: CAWSVGPREQPQHF.

The chain links TRBV28 to TRBJ1-3; 7 bases map to TRBD1. CDR1 and CDR2 from the germline V gene are MDHEN and SYDVKM. This CDR3 comprises 15 residues. V was pared by 8 bases and J by 1 base, with 8 bases of the junction left unmatched. This chain's CDR3 is CASVGGGASGNTIYF. The CDR3 DNA reads as TGTGCCAGCGTAGGAGGGGGCGCGTCTGGAAACACCATATATTTT.

The J gene is TRBJ1-4, the V gene TRBV27; D is perhaps TRBD1 (6 bases). Germline lookup yields CDR1 MNHEY and CDR2 SMNVEV (reference sequence). Trimming left V 5 bases short and J 5 bases short, with 12 bases between. This CDR3 comprises 14 residues. In nucleotides, the CDR3 is TGTGCCAGCAGTCCCTGGGGGGCGAATGAAAAACTGTTTTTT. Protein product: CASSPWGANEKLFF.

This clonotype was detected only a few times. The CDR3 nucleotides read TGTGCCAGCAATCCGGGACACAACTCTGGGGCCAACGTCCTGACTTTC. Translated, it gives CASNPGHNSGANVLTF. The V call is TRBV5-4, the J call TRBJ2-6; possibly TRBD1 for D (6 bases). V lost 6 bases and J lost 0, with 13 bases in between. The CDR3 runs 16 residues. The V gene's germline CDR1 is SGHNT and CDR2 YYREEE (reference sequence).

This rearrangement joins TRBV11-2 to TRBJ2-7; TRBD2 might be the D (6 bases). V was shortened by 5 bases and J by 6 bases, with 14 bases between the two germline ends. CDR1 is SGHAT and CDR2 is FQNNGV in the germline V gene. This CDR3 has 13 amino acids. CDR3 sequence: CASSPNLATEQYF. The CDR3 nucleotides read TGTGCCAGCAGCCCTAACCTAGCGACCGAGCAGTACTTC.

Note on this clonotype: The junction departs from the called germline gene at one end, perhaps through a read error. J is TRBJ1-1 and V is TRBV5-1, with TRBD1 matching 7 bases. The CDR3 is made up of 13 amino acids. CDR1 is SGHRS and CDR2 is YFSETQ in the germline V gene. The CDR3 region is CASTLTGSGEAFF. The CDR3 DNA reads TGCGCCAGCACCTTGACAGGGTCGGGTGAAGCTTTCTTT.

The genes are TRBV27 and TRBJ2-5; no firm D call. The germline V gene has CDR1 MNHEY and CDR2 SMNVEV (reference sequence). Between the trimmed V and J ends, which lost 6 bases and 0 bases, there was a span of 11 bases. CDR3 length equals 14 residues. CDR3 DNA sequence: TGTGCCAGCAGCCGGCGGCAGTACCAAGAGACCCAGTACTTC. It specifies CASSRRQYQETQYF.

The chain employs TRBV5-1 and TRBJ2-3, with TRBD2 identical over 10 bases. This CDR3 has 15 residues. Unmatched junction bases numbered 4, after V lost 1 base and J lost 5 bases. Germline assignment: CDR1 SGHRS and CDR2 YFSETQ. CDR3 sequence: CASSLQAGGLDTQYF. The CDR3 DNA is TGCGCCAGCAGCTTGCAAGCGGGAGGGTTAGATACGCAGTATTTT.

Remarks on this clonotype: One junction end does not reproduce the germline sequence, and a read error may be involved. This sequence joins TRBV30 and TRBJ1-3, with no clear D. Per the germline V gene, CDR1 is GTSNPN and CDR2 is SVGIG (reference sequence). The CDR3 is 12 residues long. CDR3 in DNA: TGCTACCTGGAGACCTCTGGAAACACCATATATTTT. It is translated as CYLETSGNTIYF.

The chain employs TRBV6-1 and TRBJ1-1, with 10 bases lining up with TRBD1. The germline V gene has CDR1 MNHNS and CDR2 SASEGT. This CDR3 region has 19 residues. V was clipped by 7 bases and J by 1 base; unmatched bases: 18. Written as DNA, the CDR3 is TGTGCCAGCACCTATAGGGGGACAGGGGTCAAGGGAGAGAACACTGAAGCTTTCTTT. Translating gives CASTYRGTGVKGENTEAFF.

This clonotype occurred a few times. The rearrangement links TRBV20-1 to TRBJ1-2, with TRBD1 matching over 7 bases. CDR3 size: 14 residues. V trimming: 3 bases; J trimming: 2 bases; junction bases outside the gene matches: 6. CDR1 DFQATT and CDR2 SNEGSKA come from the germline V gene (reference sequence). The CDR3 is CSASQPGGNYGYTF. In DNA form, the CDR3 reads TGCAGTGCTAGTCAGCCAGGGGGGAACTATGGCTACACCTTC.

The rearrangement uses TRBV12-3 or TRBV12-4 and TRBJ2-1; 13 positions agree with TRBD2. The J segment lost 5 bases and the V segment lost 5 bases, leaving 6 bases of the junction unmatched. The CDR3 totals 16 residues. The CDR3 is CASSLRTSGSHNEQFF. DNA for the CDR3: TGTGCCAGCAGTCTTCGGACTAGCGGGAGCCACAATGAGCAGTTCTTC.

The CDR3 here is CASSRHIPIYSNQPQHF. The CDR3 DNA is TGCGCCAGCAGCCGACACATTCCAATCTATAGCAATCAGCCCCAGCATTTT. The chain links TRBV5-1 to TRBJ1-5; D gene ambiguous. V was pared by 4 bases and J by 0 bases, with 17 bases between. The germline V gene has CDR1 SGHRS and CDR2 YFSETQ. The CDR3 has 17 residues.

The chain employs TRBV20-1 and TRBJ2-5, with no clear D. From germline, CDR1 is DFQATT and CDR2 SNEGSKA (reference sequence). The CDR3 consists of 12 residues. Between the trimmed V and J ends, which lost 7 bases and 5 bases, there was a span of 14 bases. The CDR3 DNA reads TGCAGTGGTCAGGAGCTCCGTGAGACCCAGTACTTC. Protein product: CSGQELRETQYF.

This chain uses TRBV12-3 or TRBV12-4 with TRBJ2-2; possibly TRBD1 or TRBD2 for D (5 bases each). V lost 4 bases and J lost 5, with 14 bases in between. This CDR3 region has 15 residues. The CDR3 region is CASSYGGVGTGELFF. The CDR3, as DNA: TGTGCCAGCAGTTATGGGGGAGTAGGGACCGGGGAGCTGTTTTTT.

The chain joins TRBV28 to TRBJ2-3; 8 bases are shared with TRBD2. With 3 bases clipped from V and 3 bases from J, the junction kept 8 bases outside the gene matches. CDR1 is MDHEN and CDR2 is SYDVKM in the germline V gene. This CDR3 has 16 amino acids. This CDR3 reads CASSFPQREITDTQYF. In DNA form, the CDR3 reads TGTGCCAGCAGTTTTCCGCAGCGGGAGATTACAGATACGCAGTATTTT.

This chain uses TRBV20-1 with TRBJ1-2; tentative D call: TRBD1 (6 bases). The CDR3 sequence is 15 residues long. Germline-derived CDR1 and CDR2 are DFQATT and SNEGSKA (reference sequence). V was pared by 3 bases and J by 4 bases, with 18 bases between. DNA for the CDR3: TGCAGTGCTAGTGATATCACACAGGGCCTCTATGGCTACACCTTC. Translation gives CSASDITQGLYGYTF.

The sample holds a few counts of this clonotype. The chain joins TRBV5-1 to TRBJ1-2; D is unclear. Germline V CDR1 and CDR2: SGHRS, YFSETQ. Trimming removed 1 base at V and 4 bases at J, with 5 bases between. This CDR3 is built from 12 residues. The CDR3 here is CASSLTGYGYTF. CDR3 sequence (DNA): TGCGCCAGCAGCTTGACGGGCTATGGCTACACCTTC.